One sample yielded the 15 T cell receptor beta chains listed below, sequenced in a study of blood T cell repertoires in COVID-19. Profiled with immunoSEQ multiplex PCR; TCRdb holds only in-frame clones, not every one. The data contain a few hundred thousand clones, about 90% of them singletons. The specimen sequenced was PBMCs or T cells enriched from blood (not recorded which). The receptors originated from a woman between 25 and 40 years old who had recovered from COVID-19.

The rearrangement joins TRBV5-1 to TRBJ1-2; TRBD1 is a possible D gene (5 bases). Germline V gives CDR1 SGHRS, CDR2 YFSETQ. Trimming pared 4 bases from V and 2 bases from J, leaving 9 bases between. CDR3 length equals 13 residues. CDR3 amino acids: CASSPGPNYGYTF. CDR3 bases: TGCGCCAGCAGCCCAGGGCCCAACTATGGCTACACCTTC.

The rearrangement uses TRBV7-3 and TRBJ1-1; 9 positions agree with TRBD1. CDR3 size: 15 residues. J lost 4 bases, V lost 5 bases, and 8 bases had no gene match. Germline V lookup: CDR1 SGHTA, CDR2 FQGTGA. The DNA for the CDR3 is TGTGCCAGCAGCACGGGACAGGGAGATGGCACTGAAGCTTTCTTT. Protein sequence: CASSTGQGDGTEAFF.

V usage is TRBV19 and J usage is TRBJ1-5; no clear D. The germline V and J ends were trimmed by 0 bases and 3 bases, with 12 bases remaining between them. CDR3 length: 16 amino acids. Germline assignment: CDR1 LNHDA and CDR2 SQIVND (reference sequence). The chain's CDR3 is CASSIEGISLNQPQHF. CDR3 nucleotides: TGTGCCAGTAGTATAGAGGGCATCAGCCTCAATCAGCCCCAGCATTTT. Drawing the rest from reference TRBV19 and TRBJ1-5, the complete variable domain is DGGITQSPKYLFRKEGQNVTLSCEQNLNHDAMYWYRQDPGQGLRLIYYSQIVNDFQKGDIAEGYSVSREKKESFPLTVTSAQKNPTAFYLCASSIEGISLNQPQHFGDGTRLSIL.

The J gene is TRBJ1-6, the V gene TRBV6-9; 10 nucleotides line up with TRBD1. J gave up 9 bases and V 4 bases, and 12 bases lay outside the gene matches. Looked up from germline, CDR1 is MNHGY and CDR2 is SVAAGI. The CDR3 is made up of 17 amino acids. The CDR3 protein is CASSSCRDRGLFSPLHF. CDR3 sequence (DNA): TGTGCCAGCAGTTCTTGCCGGGACAGGGGCCTTTTTTCACCCCTCCACTTT.

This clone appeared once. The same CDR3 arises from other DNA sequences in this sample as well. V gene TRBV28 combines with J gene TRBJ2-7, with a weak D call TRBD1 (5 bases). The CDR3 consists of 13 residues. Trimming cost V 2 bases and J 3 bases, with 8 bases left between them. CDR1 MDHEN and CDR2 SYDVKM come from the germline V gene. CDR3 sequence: CASSLGQGYEQYF. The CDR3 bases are TGTGCCAGCAGTTTAGGCCAGGGCTACGAGCAGTACTTC.

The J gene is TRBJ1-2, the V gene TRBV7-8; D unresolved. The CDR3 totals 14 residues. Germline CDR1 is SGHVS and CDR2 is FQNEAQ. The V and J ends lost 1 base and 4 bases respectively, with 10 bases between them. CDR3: CASSLGPGGYGYTF. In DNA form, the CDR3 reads TGTGCCAGCAGCTTAGGGCCGGGTGGCTATGGCTACACCTTC.

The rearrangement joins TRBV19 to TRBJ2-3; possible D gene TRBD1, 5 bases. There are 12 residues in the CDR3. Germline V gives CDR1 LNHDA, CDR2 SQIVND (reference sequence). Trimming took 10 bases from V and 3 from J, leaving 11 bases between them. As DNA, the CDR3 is TGTGCCACCGCCCCAGGGACAGATACGCAGTATTTT. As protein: CATAPGTDTQYF.

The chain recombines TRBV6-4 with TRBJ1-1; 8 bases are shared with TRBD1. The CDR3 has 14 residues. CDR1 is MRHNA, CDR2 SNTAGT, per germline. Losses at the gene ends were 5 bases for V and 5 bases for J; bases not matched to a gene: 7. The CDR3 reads CASSRDRSGTEAFF. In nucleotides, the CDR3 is TGTGCCAGCAGTCGGGACAGGTCCGGGACTGAAGCTTTCTTT.

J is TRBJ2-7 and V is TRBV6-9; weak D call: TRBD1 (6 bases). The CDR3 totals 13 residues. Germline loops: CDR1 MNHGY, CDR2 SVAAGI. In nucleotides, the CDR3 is TGTGGGCAAAGGGACATCCACTCCTACGAGCAGTACTTC. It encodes CGQRDIHSYEQYF.

In DNA, the CDR3 is TGTGCCAGCAGCACCCGACAGGGGGCTTTAACCTTCAATGAGCAGTTCTTC. The encoded protein is CASSTRQGALTFNEQFF. V gene TRBV4-2 combines with J gene TRBJ2-1, with 10 bases matching TRBD1. J lost 6 bases, V lost 5 bases, and 13 bases had no gene match. Germline assignment: CDR1 LGHNA and CDR2 YNFKEQ. The CDR3 loop spans 17 amino acids.

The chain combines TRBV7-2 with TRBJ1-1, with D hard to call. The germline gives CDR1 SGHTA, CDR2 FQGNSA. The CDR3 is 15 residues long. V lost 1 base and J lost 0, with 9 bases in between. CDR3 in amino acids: CASSLVSRMNTEAFF. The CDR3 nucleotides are TGTGCCAGCAGCTTAGTGTCCAGGATGAACACTGAAGCTTTCTTT.

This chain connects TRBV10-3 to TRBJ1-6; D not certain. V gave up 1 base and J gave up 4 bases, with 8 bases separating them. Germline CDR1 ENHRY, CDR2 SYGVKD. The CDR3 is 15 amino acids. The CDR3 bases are TGTGCCATCAGTGAGTTCGGACTTTATAATTCACCCCTCCACTTT. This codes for CAISEFGLYNSPLHF.

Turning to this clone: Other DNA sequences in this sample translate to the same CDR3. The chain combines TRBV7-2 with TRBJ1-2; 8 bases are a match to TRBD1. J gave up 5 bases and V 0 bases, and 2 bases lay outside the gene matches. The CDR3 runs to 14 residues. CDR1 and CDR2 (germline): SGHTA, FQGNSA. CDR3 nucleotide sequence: TGTGCCAGCAGCTTAGCCGGACAGGGATATGGCTACACCTTC. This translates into CASSLAGQGYGYTF.

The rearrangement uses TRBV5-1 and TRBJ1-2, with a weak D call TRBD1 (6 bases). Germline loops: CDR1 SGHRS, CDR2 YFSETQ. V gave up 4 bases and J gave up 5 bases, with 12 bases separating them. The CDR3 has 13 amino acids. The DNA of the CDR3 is TGCGCCAGCAGCCCGGGAGGGGGATATGGCTACACCTTC. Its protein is CASSPGGGYGYTF.

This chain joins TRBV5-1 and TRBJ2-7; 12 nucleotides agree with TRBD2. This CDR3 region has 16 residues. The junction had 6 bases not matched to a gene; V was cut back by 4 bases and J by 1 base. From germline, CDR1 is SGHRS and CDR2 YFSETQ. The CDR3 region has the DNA TGCGCCAGCAGCAGGACTAGCGGGAACTATTCCTACGAGCAGTACTTC. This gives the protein CASSRTSGNYSYEQYF. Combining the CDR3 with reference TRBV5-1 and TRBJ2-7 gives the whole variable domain KAGVTQTPRYLIKTRGQQVTLSCSPISGHRSVSWYQQTPGQGLQFLFEYFSETQRNKGNFPGRFSGRQFSNSRSEMNVSTLELGDSALYLCASSRTSGNYSYEQYFGPGTRLTVT.